One and the same sample provided the 12 T cell receptor beta chains below, sequenced in a study of response to subunit inactivated influenza vaccine. TCRdb fed the RT-PCR reads into MiXCR, producing one record per CDR3 protein. The repertoire holds about 540,000 distinct CDR3 sequences, with around 25% as singletons. The same sample was also studied in work on T cells expressing NK-cell markers. That study reports: A 5'RACE template switching approach incorporating UMIs was used to make TCR beta cDNA.

Sequenced here: CD4+ T cells sorted from PBMCs, sampled about 11 days after vaccination. The receptors come from a man aged 50 to 60 who received an inactivated influenza vaccine.

This chain connects TRBV7-2 to TRBJ2-5; D gene uncertain. The CDR3 is 14 residues long. Between the trimmed V and J ends, which lost 7 bases and 1 base, there was a span of 13 bases. CDR1 is SGHTA, CDR2 FQGNSA, per germline. In nucleotides, the CDR3 is TGTGCCAGCACCTCTCTGTCCACCCAAGAGACCCAGTACTTC. Protein product: CASTSLSTQETQYF.

This clonotype was recorded a few times. The rearrangement links TRBV7-9 to TRBJ1-5; a possible D gene is TRBD1 (6 bases). Trimming took off 5 bases at V and 7 bases at J, with 18 bases between the two ends. Germline V CDR1 and CDR2: SEHNR, FQNEAQ (reference sequence). This CDR3 region has 15 residues. The CDR3 reads CASSPAGGAGQPQHF. The CDR3 region has the DNA TGTGCCAGCAGCCCGGCTGGGGGGGCGGGACAGCCCCAGCATTTT.

This clonotype was counted ten times or more. The chain recombines TRBV5-1 with TRBJ2-1, with TRBD2 matching over 12 bases. The germline V gene has CDR1 SGHRS and CDR2 YFSETQ. The junction had 7 bases not matched to a gene; V was cut back by 4 bases and J by 5 bases. The CDR3 consists of 16 residues. The CDR3 protein is CASSKTSGGPNNEQFF. The CDR3 coding sequence is TGCGCCAGCAGCAAGACTAGCGGGGGTCCCAACAATGAGCAGTTCTTC.

This clonotype was seen a handful of times. V gene TRBV20-1 combines with J gene TRBJ2-1, with 8 bases identical to TRBD2. Losses at the gene ends were 1 base for V and 9 bases for J; bases not matched to a gene: 11. The germline V gene encodes CDR1 DFQATT and CDR2 SNEGSKA (reference sequence). The CDR3 loop spans 15 amino acids. Here the CDR3 reads CSARGLGLGRSEQFF. As DNA, the CDR3 is TGCAGTGCTAGAGGGTTGGGACTAGGTCGTTCTGAGCAGTTCTTC.

The rearrangement links TRBV5-4 to TRBJ2-1; TRBD2 matches at 9 bases. This CDR3 spans 16 amino acids. Germline lookup yields CDR1 SGHNT and CDR2 YYREEE (reference sequence). After removal of 2 bases from V and 4 bases from J, the junction contained 7 bases not matched to a gene. The CDR3 loop reads CASSLGASGKYNEQFF. DNA of the CDR3: TGTGCCAGCAGCTTAGGGGCTAGCGGGAAATACAATGAGCAGTTCTTC.

This clonotype occurred once. This chain links TRBV7-2 with TRBJ2-7; 12 bases agree with TRBD2. The CDR3 loop spans 15 amino acids. With 5 bases clipped from V and 4 bases from J, the junction kept 6 bases outside the gene matches. The germline V gene has CDR1 SGHTA and CDR2 FQGNSA. CDR3 protein: CASSPGTSGPYEQYF. The CDR3 DNA is TGTGCCAGCAGCCCCGGGACTAGCGGGCCTTACGAGCAGTACTTC.

This chain joins TRBV5-4 and TRBJ2-2; 7 positions agree with TRBD2. CDR1 and CDR2 from the germline V gene are SGHNT and YYREEE (reference sequence). Trimming at V came to 4 bases and at J to 4 bases, leaving 4 bases not matched to a gene. The CDR3 loop spans 14 amino acids. The CDR3 sequence: CASSLRTSTGELFF. CDR3 coding DNA: TGTGCCAGCAGCCTCCGGACTAGCACCGGGGAGCTGTTTTTT.

This clonotype was observed a few times. The rearrangement uses TRBV5-1 and TRBJ2-3; TRBD2 is a possible D gene (5 bases). V dropped 3 bases and J dropped 6 bases, with 20 bases sitting between them. The CDR3 covers 16 residues. CDR1 and CDR2 from the germline V gene are SGHRS and YFSETQ. CDR3 in amino acids: CASSSNDAFTGDTQYF. The CDR3 DNA follows: TGCGCCAGCAGCTCAAACGACGCCTTCACGGGGGATACGCAGTATTTT.

The V and J genes are TRBV20-1 and TRBJ2-1; 8 bases align to TRBD1. Trimming took 4 bases from V and 7 from J; bases not matched to a gene: 9. The germline V gene encodes CDR1 DFQATT and CDR2 SNEGSKA (reference sequence). The CDR3 is made up of 14 amino acids. This CDR3 is CSAMSGGAGNEQFF. CDR3 nucleotides: TGCAGTGCTATGTCAGGGGGCGCCGGGAATGAGCAGTTCTTC.

The chain is built from TRBV24-1 and TRBJ2-3; D is possibly TRBD1 or TRBD2 (5 bases each). V lost 2 bases and J lost 8, with 13 bases in between. The V gene's germline CDR1 is KGHDR and CDR2 SFDVKD. CDR3 length: 14 residues. In nucleotides, the CDR3 is TGTGCCACCAGTGATTCACCCTTGGGACCTACGCAGTATTTT. It encodes CATSDSPLGPTQYF.

This clonotype occurred a few times. CDR3 DNA sequence: TGTGCCAGGGGGGGACAGGGACTTGGCTACACCTTC. It encodes CARGGQGLGYTF. The genes are TRBV6-1 and TRBJ1-2; 9 bases match TRBD1. This CDR3 comprises 12 residues. Germline lookup yields CDR1 MNHNS and CDR2 SASEGT. Trimming removed 9 bases from V and 7 bases from J; junction bases left unmatched: 6.

This clonotype occurred many times. The genes are TRBV20-1 and TRBJ2-3, with 7 bases aligning to TRBD2. Per the germline V gene, CDR1 is DFQATT and CDR2 is SNEGSKA (reference sequence). V trimming: 1 base; J trimming: 4 bases; junction bases outside the gene matches: 14. The CDR3 consists of 17 residues. The CDR3: CSARVPLGTKFPDTQYF. In DNA form, the CDR3 reads TGCAGTGCTAGAGTCCCCCTTGGGACTAAGTTCCCAGATACGCAGTATTTT.